The clone carrying this TCR beta chain was observed a few times. The sample is drawn from a study of blood T cell repertoires in COVID-19. Clones were sequenced by immunoSEQ multiplex PCR, and TCRdb holds only the in-frame ones, with some missing. Of tens of thousands of clones listed, approximately 89% are singletons. Germline V gene lookup returns CDR1 KGHDR and CDR2 SFDVKD. V lost 3 bases and J lost 0; bases outside the gene matches: 5. The CDR3 consists of 16 residues. What was sequenced was peripheral blood. This receptor was obtained from a man aged 50 to 60 with active COVID-19. This chain uses TRBV24-1 with TRBJ2-3, with 7 bases matching TRBD2. The CDR3 protein is CATSDTKRGSTDTQYF. DNA of the CDR3: TGTGCCACCAGTGATACAAAGCGGGGAAGCACAGATACGCAGTATTTT.